The clone carrying this TCR beta chain was observed a few times. These data are taken from a study of blood T cell repertoires in COVID-19. The CDR3 runs 15 residues. From germline, CDR1 is KGHSH and CDR2 LQKENI. J gave up 0 bases and V 3 bases, and 4 bases lay outside the gene matches. Assay used: immunoSEQ multiplex PCR; TCRdb lists only in-frame clones, some missing. The sample yields hundreds of thousands of clones, 84% seen once. Sequencing was carried out using peripheral blood. V and J are TRBV18 and TRBJ1-1, with TRBD1 matching over 7 bases. The TCR sequence derives from a human donor in a cohort sampled during active COVID-19. The CDR3 sequence is CASSPSTGMNTEAFF. The DNA of the CDR3 is TGTGCCAGCTCACCCTCGACAGGGATGAACACTGAAGCTTTCTTT. Full variable domain (remainder filled in from reference TRBV18 and TRBJ1-1): NAGVMQNPRHLVRRRGQEARLRCSPMKGHSHVYWYRQLPEEGLKFMVYLQKENIIDESGMPKERFSAEFPKEGPSILRIQQVVRGDSAAYFCASSPSTGMNTEAFFGQGTRLTVV.